The rows below give T cell receptor beta chains drawn from one sample of a study of shared clonotypes between healthy human individuals. Some clones are missing from TCRdb's copy, which holds only in-frame ones; the method was immunoSEQ multiplex PCR. Altogether some 2,400,000 clones are present, approximately 94% being singletons, with the ten largest covering roughly 0.13%. Input material: naive CD4+ T cells sorted from blood. The receptor source for this set is a man aged 18 to 29 in good health. CDR3s include the opening cysteine and the closing phenylalanine or tryptophan. The D gene is left open where the match is weak. Size is stated for part of the rows, as once, few or many counts, or as a class when the clone is expanded.

>.|TRBJ2-2|.|TRBV11-3
CASSLRVTGELFF
TGTGCCAGCAGCTTAAGGGTCACCGGGGAGCTGTTTTTT
>.|TRBJ1-1|.|TRBV6-1
CASSESPGRRTSEAFF
TGTGCCAGCAGTGAATCCCCGGGCCGGAGGACCTCTGAAGCTTTCTTT
>.|TRBJ2-2|TRBD1|TRBV11-3
CASSPGTGAGTGELFF
TGTGCCAGCAGCCCCGGGACAGGGGCGGGCACCGGGGAGCTGTTTTTT
>few|TRBJ2-2|.|TRBV9
CASSVGPGELFF
TGTGCCAGCAGCGTAGGACCCGGGGAGCTGTTTTTT
>.|TRBJ1-5|.|TRBV6-5
CASRFSGSNQPQHF
TGTGCCAGCAGATTCTCAGGGTCTAATCAGCCCCAGCATTTT
>.|TRBJ2-1|.|TRBV2
CASSPEAGYNEKQFF
TGTGCCAGCAGTCCCGAAGCGGGCTACAATGAGAAGCAGTTCTTC
>.|TRBJ2-1|.|TRBV2
CASSEVGGSLSYNEQFF
TGTGCCAGCAGTGAAGTTGGTGGGTCCTTATCTTACAATGAGCAGTTCTTC
>.|TRBJ1-5|.|TRBV27
CASSLYQGPSNNQPQHF
TGTGCCAGCAGTTTATACCAGGGCCCCTCGAACAATCAGCCCCAGCATTTT
>.|TRBJ2-3|.|TRBV15
CATSRDRVNTDTQYF
TGTGCCACCAGCAGAGATCGCGTCAACACAGATACGCAGTATTTT
>few|TRBJ2-7|.|TRBV11-2
CASSLTPYEQYF
TGTGCCAGCAGCTTAACTCCCTACGAGCAGTACTTC
>.|TRBJ2-1|TRBD2|TRBV9
CASSAAGERSEQFF
TGTGCCAGCAGCGCAGCGGGAGAGCGGAGTGAGCAGTTCTTC
>.|TRBJ1-6|.|TRBV4-3
CASSQDFERLVNSPLHF
TGCGCCAGCAGCCAAGATTTCGAGAGACTGGTGAATTCACCCCTCCACTTT
>.|TRBJ2-3|TRBD2|TRBV19
CASSIRAGVLDTQYF
TGTGCCAGTAGTATACGAGCGGGAGTATTAGATACGCAGTATTTT
>once|TRBJ2-5|.|TRBV7-9
CASSLSGFYLQETQYF
TGTGCCAGCAGCTTATCTGGGTTTTACCTTCAAGAGACCCAGTACTTC
>once|TRBJ2-3|.|TRBV12-5
CASAPGGGDTQYF
TGTGCTAGTGCCCCAGGGGGAGGAGATACGCAGTATTTT
>once|TRBJ2-7|TRBD2|TRBV19
CASRTSGSYEQYF
TGTGCCAGCCGGACTAGCGGGAGTTACGAGCAGTACTTC
>.|TRBJ2-7|.|TRBV6-5
CASSYLGRGTYEQYF
TGTGCCAGCAGTTACTTGGGCAGGGGAACCTACGAGCAGTACTTC
>.|TRBJ2-5|TRBD1|TRBV6-5
CASSAGTGGLETQYF
TGTGCCAGCAGTGCTGGGACAGGGGGTTTAGAGACCCAGTACTTC
>.|TRBJ2-7|.|TRBV19
CASSRGAYSATTYEQYF
TGTGCCAGTAGTCGGGGAGCCTACAGCGCCACTACCTACGAGCAGTACTTC
>.|TRBJ2-2|.|TRBV5-4
CASSLGADTGELFF
TGTGCCAGCAGCTTGGGGGCAGACACCGGGGAGCTGTTTTTT
>.|TRBJ2-7|.|TRBV11-2
CASSLAEGTSLVFEQYF
TGTGCCAGCAGCTTAGCGGAAGGGACGTCCCTGGTCTTCGAGCAGTACTTC
>.|TRBJ2-7|TRBD2|TRBV5-1
CASSLGMATSGRWYEQYF
TGCGCCAGCAGCTTGGGGATGGCTACTAGCGGGAGATGGTACGAGCAGTACTTC